Below, 17 T cell receptor beta chains from the same sample are listed, as sequenced in a study of OX40 agonist ivuxolimab in advanced cancers. Using immunoSEQ multiplex PCR, the repertoire was profiled, and TCRdb retains in-frame clones only, with some absent. The profile shows roughly 110,000 clones, 90% of them singletons. Sequenced material: CD4+ or CD8+ T cells sorted from blood, taken in a trial of the OX40 agonist ivuxolimab. The receptor set was obtained from an adult with an advanced solid tumor such as melanoma, head and neck, liver or kidney cancer.

As for this clone: The junction and the germline gene differ at one end; a read error may be behind it. This chain links TRBV7-7 with TRBJ2-7; 11 nucleotides agree with TRBD1. This CDR3 is 15 amino acids long. Germline lookup yields CDR1 SSHAT and CDR2 FNYEAQ (reference sequence). In DNA, the CDR3 is TGTGCTAGCAGCTTGCTGGGACAGGGGGAAAGCGAGCAGTACTTC. Translated, it gives CASSLLGQGESEQYF.

The chain employs TRBV28 and TRBJ1-6; the D gene is possibly TRBD1 (6 bases). CDR1 and CDR2 from the germline V gene are MDHEN and SYDVKM. The CDR3 runs 15 residues. The germline V and J ends were trimmed by 6 bases and 5 bases, with 14 bases remaining between them. The CDR3 nucleotides read TGTGCCAGCAGCTCAACAGGGTCCAATAATTCACCCCTCCACTTT. It codes for CASSSTGSNNSPLHF.

CDR3: CASSLRRDSPNTEAFF. CDR3 DNA sequence: TGTGCCAGCAGCTTACGCCGGGACAGCCCGAACACTGAAGCTTTCTTT. The gene calls are TRBV7-8 and TRBJ1-1; TRBD1 agrees at 7 bases. The V gene's germline CDR1 is SGHVS and CDR2 FQNEAQ. This CDR3 has 16 residues. V lost 2 bases, J lost 1 base, and 7 bases stayed unmatched.

In this sample, this clone turned up once. This chain links TRBV6-5 with TRBJ2-5; D unclear. The CDR3 totals 12 residues. Germline V gene sequence: CDR1 MNHEY, CDR2 SVGAGI. Trimming removed 7 bases from V and 1 base from J, with 7 bases in between. DNA for the CDR3: TGTGCCAGCAAGTTGGGCCAAGAGACCCAGTACTTC. It specifies CASKLGQETQYF.

The rearrangement joins TRBV6-4 to TRBJ2-2; D remains ambiguous. The CDR3 spans 14 residues. Germline-derived CDR1 and CDR2 are MRHNA and SNTAGT. Between the trimmed V and J ends, which lost 5 bases and 2 bases, there was a span of 9 bases. The CDR3 DNA follows: TGTGCCAGCAGTCCCAGCCTTAACACCGGGGAGCTGTTTTTT. It translates to CASSPSLNTGELFF.

The chain has TRBV7-9 and TRBJ2-5, with 10 bases matching TRBD2. Losses at the gene ends were 0 bases for V and 5 bases for J; bases not matched to a gene: 6. CDR3 size: 16 residues. Germline assignment: CDR1 SEHNR and CDR2 FQNEAQ (reference sequence). As DNA, the CDR3 is TGTGCCAGCAGCTTAGCACTAGCGGGATTAACGGAGACCCAGTACTTC. This sequence encodes CASSLALAGLTETQYF.

This chain connects TRBV2 to TRBJ2-7, with D possibly being TRBD1 or TRBD2 (5 bases each). Deletions cut 1 base from V and 2 bases from J, with 12 bases between. The CDR3 consists of 15 residues. Looked up from germline, CDR1 is SNHLY and CDR2 is FYNNEI. CDR3 amino acids: CASSEGRDGTYEQYF. CDR3 nucleotides: TGTGCCAGCAGTGAAGGTAGGGACGGAACCTACGAGCAGTACTTC. The whole variable domain, remainder taken from reference TRBV2 and TRBJ2-7, is EPEVTQTPSHQVTQMGQEVILRCVPISNHLYFYWYRQILGQKVEFLVSFYNNEISEKSEIFDDQFSVERPDGSNFTLKIRSTKLEDSAMYFCASSEGRDGTYEQYFGPGTRLTVT.

The chain carries TRBV11-2 and TRBJ1-1; 8 bases align to TRBD1. The CDR3 contains 18 residues. J gave up 1 base and V 7 bases, and 17 bases lay outside the gene matches. The germline V gene encodes CDR1 SGHAT and CDR2 FQNNGV. CDR3 protein: CASNVFSLRTGPNTEAFF. The CDR3 DNA reads as TGTGCCAGCAATGTCTTCTCCTTGCGGACAGGGCCGAACACTGAAGCTTTCTTT. The full variable domain, rest sourced from reference TRBV11-2 and TRBJ1-1, is EAGVAQSPRYKIIEKRQSVAFWCNPISGHATLYWYQQILGQGPKLLIQFQNNGVVDDSQLPKDRFSAERLKGVDSTLKIQPAKLEDSAVYLCASNVFSLRTGPNTEAFFGQGTRLTVV.

The chain links TRBV7-8 to TRBJ2-7, with D uncertain. Germline CDR1 SGHVS, CDR2 FQNEAQ. Trimming stripped 1 base from V and 2 bases from J, with 6 bases between. The CDR3 is 13 residues long. The CDR3 loop is CASSLGAPYEQYF. The CDR3 coding sequence is TGTGCCAGCAGCTTAGGGGCTCCCTACGAGCAGTACTTC. Combining the CDR3 with reference TRBV7-8 and TRBJ2-7 gives the whole variable domain GAGVSQSPRYKVAKRGQDVALRCDPISGHVSLFWYQQALGQGPEFLTYFQNEAQLDKSGLPSDRFFAERPEGSVSTLKIQRTQQEDSAVYLCASSLGAPYEQYFGPGTRLTVT.

The CDR3 region is CASSQASSGRSPLHF. As DNA, the CDR3 is TGCGCCAGCAGCCAAGCGTCGTCAGGGCGGTCACCCCTCCACTTT. The chain links TRBV4-3 to TRBJ1-6; a weak D match, TRBD1 (5 bases). The CDR3 length is 15 residues. Per germline, CDR1 LGHNA and CDR2 YSLEER. Trimming removed 1 base at V and 10 bases at J, with 14 bases between.

The chain employs TRBV10-3 and TRBJ2-7; D remains ambiguous. CDR3 length: 13 amino acids. The V end was cut by 2 bases, the J end by 8 bases, with 13 bases between. Germline CDR1 reads ENHRY; CDR2 reads SYGVKD. CDR3 region: CAISEPPEDQQYF. CDR3 coding DNA: TGTGCCATCAGTGAGCCCCCCGAAGACCAGCAGTACTTC.

This clone was detected once. The gene calls are TRBV6-6 and TRBJ1-3, with a weak D call TRBD1 (5 bases). The germline V gene has CDR1 MNHNY and CDR2 SVGAGI (reference sequence). The CDR3 extends over 12 amino acids. V lost 8 bases and J 9 bases, leaving 14 bases between the germline ends. The CDR3 sequence is CASRDAGVTIYF. The CDR3 coding sequence is TGTGCCAGCCGGGACGCCGGGGTCACCATATATTTT.

The J gene is TRBJ1-5, the V gene TRBV4-3, with TRBD1 as a possible D gene (5 bases). Trimming took 0 bases from V and 2 from J, leaving 11 bases between them. Germline V lookup: CDR1 LGHNA, CDR2 YSLEER. The CDR3 consists of 16 residues. CDR3 sequence (DNA): TGCGCCAGCAGCCAAGATTGGGGGGTGGGCAATCAGCCCCAGCATTTT. The encoded protein is CASSQDWGVGNQPQHF.

The chain couples TRBV7-2 to TRBJ2-3; D call uncertain. Per the germline V gene, CDR1 is SGHTA and CDR2 is FQGNSA. With 5 bases removed from V and 6 bases from J, the gap between germline ends came to 9 bases. The CDR3 is 12 residues long. The CDR3 bases are TGTGCCAGCAGCCGCACCGGGGATACGCAGTATTTT. Protein sequence: CASSRTGDTQYF.

The chain uses TRBV28 and TRBJ2-5, with 8 bases matching TRBD1. CDR3 length equals 13 residues. Losses at the gene ends were 2 bases for V and 13 bases for J; bases not matched to a gene: 9. Germline V lookup: CDR1 MDHEN, CDR2 SYDVKM. In DNA form, the CDR3 reads TGTGCCAGCAGTTTAAGTCAGGGGGCTCGCGGGTACTTC. Its protein is CASSLSQGARGYF.

This chain's CDR3 is CASSASGLAVSTDTQYF. CDR3 DNA sequence: TGTGCCAGCAGTGCGTCGGGACTAGCGGTTAGCACAGATACGCAGTATTTT. The chain couples TRBV6-1 to TRBJ2-3; 11 bases are a match to TRBD2. This CDR3 has 17 residues. With V trimmed by 4 bases and J by 0 bases, 6 bases remained unmatched. From germline, CDR1 is MNHNS and CDR2 SASEGT.

V is TRBV6-1 and J is TRBJ2-1; tentatively, D is TRBD2 (6 bases). V was shortened by 7 bases and J by 7 bases, with 23 bases between the two germline ends. Germline V gene lookup returns CDR1 MNHNS and CDR2 SASEGT. The CDR3 has 16 residues. The CDR3 nucleotides read TGTGCCAGCATTGATCAGATACTCCGGGGGAGAAATGAGCAGTTCTTC. This gives the protein CASIDQILRGRNEQFF.